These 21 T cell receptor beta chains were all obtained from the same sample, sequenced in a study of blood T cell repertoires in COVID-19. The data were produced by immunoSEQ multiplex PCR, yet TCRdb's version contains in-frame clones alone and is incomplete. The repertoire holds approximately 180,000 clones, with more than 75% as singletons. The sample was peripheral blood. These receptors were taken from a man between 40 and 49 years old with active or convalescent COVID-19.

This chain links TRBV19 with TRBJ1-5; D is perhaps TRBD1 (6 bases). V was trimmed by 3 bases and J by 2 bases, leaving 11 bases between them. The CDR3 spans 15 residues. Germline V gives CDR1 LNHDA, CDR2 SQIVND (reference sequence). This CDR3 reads CASSIRGYGNQPQHF. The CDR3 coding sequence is TGTGCCAGTAGTATTAGGGGGTATGGCAATCAGCCCCAGCATTTT.

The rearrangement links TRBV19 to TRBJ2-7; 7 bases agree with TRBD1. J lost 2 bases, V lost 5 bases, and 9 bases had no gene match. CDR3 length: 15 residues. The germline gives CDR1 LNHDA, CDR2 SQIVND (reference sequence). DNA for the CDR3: TGTGCCAGTAGTTTCGGCCGGGACAGCACCTACGAGCAGTACTTC. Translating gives CASSFGRDSTYEQYF.

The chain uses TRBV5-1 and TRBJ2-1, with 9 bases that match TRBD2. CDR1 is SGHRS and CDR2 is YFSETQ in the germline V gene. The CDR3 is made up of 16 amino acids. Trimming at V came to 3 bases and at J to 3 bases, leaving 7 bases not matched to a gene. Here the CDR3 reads CASSSGLARNYNEQFF. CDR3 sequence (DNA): TGCGCCAGCAGCTCAGGACTAGCGAGAAACTACAATGAGCAGTTCTTC.

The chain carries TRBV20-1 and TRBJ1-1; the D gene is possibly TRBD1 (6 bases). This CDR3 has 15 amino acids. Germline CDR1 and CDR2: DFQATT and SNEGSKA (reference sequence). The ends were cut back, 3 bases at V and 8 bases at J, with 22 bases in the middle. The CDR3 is CSASWSWTAASEAFF. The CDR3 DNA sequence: TGCAGTGCTAGTTGGAGCTGGACAGCCGCTTCCGAAGCTTTCTTT.

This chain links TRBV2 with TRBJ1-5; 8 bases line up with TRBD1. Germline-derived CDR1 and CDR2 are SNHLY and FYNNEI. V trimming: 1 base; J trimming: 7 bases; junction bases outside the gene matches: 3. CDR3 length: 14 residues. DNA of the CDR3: TGTGCCAGCAGTGAAGGAGGACAGGGCCAGCCCCAGCATTTT. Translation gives CASSEGGQGQPQHF.

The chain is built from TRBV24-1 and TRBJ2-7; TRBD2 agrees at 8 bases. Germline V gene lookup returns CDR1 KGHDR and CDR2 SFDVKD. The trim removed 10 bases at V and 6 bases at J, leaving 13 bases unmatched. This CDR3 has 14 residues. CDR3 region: CATSFSGGTGEQYF. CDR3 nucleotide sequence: TGTGCCACGTCCTTCAGCGGGGGAACCGGCGAGCAGTACTTC.

The chain's CDR3 is CATSASGGTDTQYF. The CDR3 nucleotides are TGTGCCACCTCCGCTAGCGGGGGCACAGATACGCAGTATTTT. The chain joins TRBV6-5 to TRBJ2-3, with TRBD2 identical over 9 bases. The junction had 6 bases not matched to a gene; V was cut back by 10 bases and J by 1 base. The CDR3 covers 14 residues. CDR1 is MNHEY and CDR2 is SVGAGI in the germline V gene.

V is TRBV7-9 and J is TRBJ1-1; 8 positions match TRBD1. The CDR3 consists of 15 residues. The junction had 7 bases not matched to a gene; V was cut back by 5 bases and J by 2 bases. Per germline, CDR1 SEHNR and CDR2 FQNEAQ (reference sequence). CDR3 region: CASSPRQGQNTEAFF. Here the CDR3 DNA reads TGTGCCAGCAGCCCCCGACAGGGGCAAAACACTGAAGCTTTCTTT.

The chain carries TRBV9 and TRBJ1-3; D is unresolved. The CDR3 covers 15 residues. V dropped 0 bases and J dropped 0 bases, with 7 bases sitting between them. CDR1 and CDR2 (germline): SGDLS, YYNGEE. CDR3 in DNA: TGTGCCAGCAGCGTAGGCGCGGACTCTGGAAACACCATATATTTT. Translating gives CASSVGADSGNTIYF. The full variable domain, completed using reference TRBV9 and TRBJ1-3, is DSGVTQTPKHLITATGQRVTLRCSPRSGDLSVYWYQQSLDQGLQFLIQYYNGEERAKGNILERFSAQQFPDLHSELNLSSLELGDSALYFCASSVGADSGNTIYFGEGSWLTVV.

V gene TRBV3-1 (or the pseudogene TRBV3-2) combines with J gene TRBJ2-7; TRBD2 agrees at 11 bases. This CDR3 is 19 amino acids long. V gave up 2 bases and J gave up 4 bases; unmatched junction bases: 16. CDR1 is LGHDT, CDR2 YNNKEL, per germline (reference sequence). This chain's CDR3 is CASSQRPLVRASGRYEQYF. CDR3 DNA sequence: TGTGCCAGCAGCCAAAGGCCCCTCGTACGGGCTAGCGGGAGGTACGAGCAGTACTTC.

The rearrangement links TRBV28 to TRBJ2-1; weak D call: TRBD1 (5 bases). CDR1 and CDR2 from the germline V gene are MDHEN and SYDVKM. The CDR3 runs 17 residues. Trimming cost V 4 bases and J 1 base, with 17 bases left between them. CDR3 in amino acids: CASSSGLGRQSYNEQFF. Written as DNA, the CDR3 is TGTGCCAGCAGTTCCGGTTTGGGGCGGCAGTCCTACAATGAGCAGTTCTTC.

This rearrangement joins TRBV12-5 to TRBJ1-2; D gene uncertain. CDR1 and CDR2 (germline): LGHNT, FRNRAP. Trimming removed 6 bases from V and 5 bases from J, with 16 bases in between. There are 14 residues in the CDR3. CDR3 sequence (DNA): TGTGCTAGTGGCCCCCCTGGCAGGCTGTATGGCTACACCTTC. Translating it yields CASGPPGRLYGYTF.

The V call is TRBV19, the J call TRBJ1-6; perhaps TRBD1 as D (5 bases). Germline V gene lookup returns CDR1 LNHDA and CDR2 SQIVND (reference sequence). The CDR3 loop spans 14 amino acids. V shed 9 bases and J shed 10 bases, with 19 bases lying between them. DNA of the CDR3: TGTGCCAGCCAGACAGTTCCCGGAAACTCACCCCTCCACTTT. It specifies CASQTVPGNSPLHF.

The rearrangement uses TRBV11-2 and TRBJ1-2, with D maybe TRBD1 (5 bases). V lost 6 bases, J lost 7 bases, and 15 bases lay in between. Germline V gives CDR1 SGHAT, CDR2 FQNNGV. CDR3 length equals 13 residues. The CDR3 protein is CASSSDGRGGYTF. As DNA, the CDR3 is TGTGCCAGCAGTTCGGACGGGAGGGGTGGCTACACCTTC. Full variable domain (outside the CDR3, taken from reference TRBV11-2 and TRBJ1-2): EAGVAQSPRYKIIEKRQSVAFWCNPISGHATLYWYQQILGQGPKLLIQFQNNGVVDDSQLPKDRFSAERLKGVDSTLKIQPAKLEDSAVYLCASSSDGRGGYTFGSGTRLTVV.

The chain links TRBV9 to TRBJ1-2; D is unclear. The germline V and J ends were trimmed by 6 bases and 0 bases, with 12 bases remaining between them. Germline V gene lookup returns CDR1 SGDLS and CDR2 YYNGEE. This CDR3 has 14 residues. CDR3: CASNSARANYGYTF. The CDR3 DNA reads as TGTGCCAGCAACTCCGCCCGAGCTAACTATGGCTACACCTTC.

This chain's CDR3 is CAISESAGTGSSSYNEQFF. Here the CDR3 DNA reads TGTGCCATCAGTGAGTCGGCCGGGACAGGGTCAAGCTCCTACAATGAGCAGTTCTTC. The chain recombines TRBV10-3 with TRBJ2-1, with TRBD1 matching over 9 bases. This CDR3 has 19 residues. Germline assignment: CDR1 ENHRY and CDR2 SYGVKD. J lost 0 bases, V lost 0 bases, and 9 bases had no gene match.

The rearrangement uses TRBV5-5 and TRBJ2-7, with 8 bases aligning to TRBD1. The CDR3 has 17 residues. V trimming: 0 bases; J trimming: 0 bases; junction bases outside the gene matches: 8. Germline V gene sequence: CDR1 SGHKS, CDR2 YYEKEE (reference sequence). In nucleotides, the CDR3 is TGTGCCAGCAGCTTGGCGGTGGGACAGGTGAACTCCTACGAGCAGTACTTC. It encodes CASSLAVGQVNSYEQYF.

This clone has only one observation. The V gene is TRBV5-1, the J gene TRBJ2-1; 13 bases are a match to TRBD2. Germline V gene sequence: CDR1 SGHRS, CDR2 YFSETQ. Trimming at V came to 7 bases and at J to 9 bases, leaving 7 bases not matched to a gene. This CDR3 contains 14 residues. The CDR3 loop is CASSRTSGGLEQFF. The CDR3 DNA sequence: TGCGCCAGCTCCCGGACTAGCGGGGGCCTTGAGCAGTTCTTC.

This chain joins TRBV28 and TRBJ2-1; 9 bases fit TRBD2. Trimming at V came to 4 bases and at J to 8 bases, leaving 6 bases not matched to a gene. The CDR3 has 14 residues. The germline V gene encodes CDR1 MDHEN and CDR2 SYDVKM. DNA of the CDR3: TGTGCCAGCAGTTCGACTAGCGGAGGGGATGAGCAGTTCTTC. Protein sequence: CASSSTSGGDEQFF.

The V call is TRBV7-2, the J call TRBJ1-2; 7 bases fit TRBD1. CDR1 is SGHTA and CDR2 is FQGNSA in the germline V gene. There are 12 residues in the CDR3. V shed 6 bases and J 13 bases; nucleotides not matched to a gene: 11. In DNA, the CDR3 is TGTGCCAGCAGGTCCCCGGGTGGGACAGCCACCTTC. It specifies CASRSPGGTATF.

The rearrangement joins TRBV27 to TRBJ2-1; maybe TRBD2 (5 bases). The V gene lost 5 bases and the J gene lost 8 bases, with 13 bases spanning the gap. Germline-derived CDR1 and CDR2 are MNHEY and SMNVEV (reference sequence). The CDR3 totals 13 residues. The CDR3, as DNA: TGTGCCAGCAGTCAACTAGTCAGTGATGAGCAGTTCTTC. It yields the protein CASSQLVSDEQFF.